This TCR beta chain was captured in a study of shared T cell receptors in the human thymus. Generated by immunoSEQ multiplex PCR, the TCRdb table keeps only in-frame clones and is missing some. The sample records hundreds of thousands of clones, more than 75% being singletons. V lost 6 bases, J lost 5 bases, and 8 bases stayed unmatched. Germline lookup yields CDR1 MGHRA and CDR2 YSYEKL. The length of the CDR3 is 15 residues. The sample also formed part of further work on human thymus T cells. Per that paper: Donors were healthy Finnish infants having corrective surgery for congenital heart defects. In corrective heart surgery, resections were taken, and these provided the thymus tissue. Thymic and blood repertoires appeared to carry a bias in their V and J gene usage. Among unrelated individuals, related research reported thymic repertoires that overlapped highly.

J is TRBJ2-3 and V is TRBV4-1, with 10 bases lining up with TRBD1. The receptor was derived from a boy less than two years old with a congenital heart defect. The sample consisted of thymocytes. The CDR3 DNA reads TGCGCCAGCAGTCTTGACAGGGGGCCGATAGATACGCAGTATTTT. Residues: CASSLDRGPIDTQYF.